Detailed here is one T cell receptor (beta chain). This sample was included in a study of cytomegalovirus exposure and HLA in healthy donors. This PCR relied on a set of 60 Vbeta primers and 13 Jbeta primers. The data were produced by immunoSEQ multiplex PCR, yet TCRdb's version contains in-frame clones alone and is incomplete. The table shows around 140,000 clones, with 75% to 90% occurring only once. The CDR3 loop spans 15 amino acids. Looked up from germline, CDR1 is SEHNR and CDR2 is FQNEAQ (reference sequence). This receptor was obtained from a middle-aged man in good health and CMV-seronegative. The chain recombines TRBV7-9 with TRBJ1-3, with D possibly being TRBD1 (6 bases). Specimen: PBMCs. The DNA of the CDR3 is TGTTCTAGCGGGAACAGGGCCCTCCCTGGAAACACCATATATTTT. Protein: CSSGNRALPGNTIYF.